The entry below gives a single T cell receptor (beta chain) sequence along with its context. Its antigen is not known. This record belongs to a study of cytomegalovirus exposure and HLA in healthy donors. Whole-study results and caveats: Segments of the TCR beta V type were, in most cases, productive about 87% or about 30% of the time in an earlier analysis. An Asian-associated ancestry cluster reportedly showed fewer N-insertions than the approximately 700-donor mean in a later analysis.

Primers: 60 Vbeta forward and 13 Jbeta reverse. The repertoire was sequenced with immunoSEQ multiplex PCR; TCRdb's copy has only in-frame clones and lacks some. Found here are some 150,000 clones, approximately 80% of them singletons; the top ten hold about 9.9%. The CDR3 contains 13 residues. Trimming pared 1 base from V and 2 bases from J, leaving 6 bases between. From germline, CDR1 is GTSNPN and CDR2 SVGIG (reference sequence). V usage is TRBV30 and J usage is TRBJ1-3; unclear D gene. Sequences were obtained from PBMCs. This sequence was found in a man between 18 and 35 years old in good health and CMV-seropositive. Here the CDR3 DNA reads TGTGCCTGGAGTGGAGGTGCTGGAAACACCATATATTTT. It encodes CAWSGGAGNTIYF.